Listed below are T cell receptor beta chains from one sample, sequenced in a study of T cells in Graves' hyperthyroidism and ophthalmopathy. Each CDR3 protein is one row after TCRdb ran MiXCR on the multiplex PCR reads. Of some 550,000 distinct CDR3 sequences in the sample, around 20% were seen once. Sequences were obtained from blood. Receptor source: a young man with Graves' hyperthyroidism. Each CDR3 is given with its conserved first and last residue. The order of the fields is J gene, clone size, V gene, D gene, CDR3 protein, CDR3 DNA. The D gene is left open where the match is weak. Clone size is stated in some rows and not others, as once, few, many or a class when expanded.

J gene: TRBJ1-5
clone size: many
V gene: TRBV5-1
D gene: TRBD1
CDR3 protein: CANQGQSYQPQHF
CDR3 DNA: TGCGCCAACCAGGGACAGTCTTATCAGCCCCAGCATTTT

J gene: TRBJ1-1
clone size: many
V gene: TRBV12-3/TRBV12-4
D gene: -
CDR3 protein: CASRVYDGVGAFF
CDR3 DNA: TGTGCCAGCAGGGTATACGACGGGGTTGGCGCTTTCTTT

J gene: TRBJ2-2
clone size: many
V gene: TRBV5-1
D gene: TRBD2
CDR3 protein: CASSTGGADGELFF
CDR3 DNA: TGCGCCAGCAGCACCGGGGGGGCCGACGGGGAGCTGTTTTTT

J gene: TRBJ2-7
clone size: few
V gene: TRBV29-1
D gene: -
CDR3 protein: CSVTRDAYYEQYF
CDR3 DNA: TGCAGCGTTACCCGGGACGCGTACTACGAGCAGTACTTC

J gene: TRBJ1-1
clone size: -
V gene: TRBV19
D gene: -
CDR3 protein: CASSPYRDGGTEAFF
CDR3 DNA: TGTGCCAGTAGCCCCTACCGGGACGGTGGGACTGAAGCTTTCTTT

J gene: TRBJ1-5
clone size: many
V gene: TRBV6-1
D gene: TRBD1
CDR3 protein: CASSVGTGGHQPQHF
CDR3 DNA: TGTGCCAGCAGTGTGGGGACAGGGGGCCATCAGCCCCAGCATTTT

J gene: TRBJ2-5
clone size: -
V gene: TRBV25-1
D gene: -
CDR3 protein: CASSELTVQETQYF
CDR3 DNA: TGTGCCAGCAGTGAATTAACAGTCCAAGAGACCCAGTACTTC

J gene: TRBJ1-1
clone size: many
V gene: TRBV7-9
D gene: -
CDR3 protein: CASSSSLGANTEAFF
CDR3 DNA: TGTGCCAGCAGCTCATCTCTCGGGGCGAACACTGAAGCTTTCTTT

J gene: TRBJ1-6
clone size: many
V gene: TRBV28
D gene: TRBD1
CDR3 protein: CASSLGTGQGGSPLHF
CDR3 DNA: TGTGCCAGCAGTTTAGGTACGGGACAGGGAGGATCACCCCTCCACTTT

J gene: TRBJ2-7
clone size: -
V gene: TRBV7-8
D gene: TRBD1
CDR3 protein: CASSFRTGPYEQYF
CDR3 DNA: TGTGCCAGCAGCTTCAGGACAGGGCCCTACGAGCAGTACTTC

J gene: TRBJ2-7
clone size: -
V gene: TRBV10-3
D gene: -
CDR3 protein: CAISIKQGREQYF
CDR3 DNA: TGTGCCATCAGCATCAAACAGGGTCGCGAGCAGTACTTC

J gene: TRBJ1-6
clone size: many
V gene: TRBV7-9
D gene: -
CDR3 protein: CASSAGFRSPLHF
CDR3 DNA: TGTGCCAGCAGCGCCGGGTTTCGCTCACCCCTCCACTTT

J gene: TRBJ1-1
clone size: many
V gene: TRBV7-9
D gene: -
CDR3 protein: CASSLGTITEAFF
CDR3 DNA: TGTGCCAGCAGTCTAGGGACAATCACTGAAGCTTTCTTT

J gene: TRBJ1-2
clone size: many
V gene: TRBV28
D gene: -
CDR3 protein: CASATSGTAGYTF
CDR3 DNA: TGTGCCAGCGCGACTTCCGGGACGGCGGGCTACACCTTC

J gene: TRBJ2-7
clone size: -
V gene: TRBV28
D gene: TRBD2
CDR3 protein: CASSLDLGGSLYEQYF
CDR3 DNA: TGTGCCAGCAGCCTAGACTTGGGCGGGAGTCTCTACGAGCAGTACTTC

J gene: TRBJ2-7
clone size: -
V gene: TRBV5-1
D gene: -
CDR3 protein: CASSLDWDPGDEQYF
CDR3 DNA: TGCGCCAGCAGCTTGGATTGGGATCCGGGGGACGAGCAGTACTTC

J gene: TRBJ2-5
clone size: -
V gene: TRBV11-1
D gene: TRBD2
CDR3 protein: CASSHTSGGLSSETQYF
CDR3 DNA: TGTGCCAGCAGCCACACTAGCGGGGGTTTGTCGTCGGAGACCCAGTACTTC

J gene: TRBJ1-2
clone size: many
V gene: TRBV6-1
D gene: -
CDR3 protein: CASSEVIYGYTF
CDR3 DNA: TGTGCCAGCAGTGAAGTGATCTATGGCTACACCTTC

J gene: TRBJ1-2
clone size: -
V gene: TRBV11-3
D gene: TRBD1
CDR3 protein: CASSPDRYPDYGYTF
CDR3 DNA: TGTGCCAGCAGCCCGGACAGGTACCCAGACTATGGCTACACCTTC

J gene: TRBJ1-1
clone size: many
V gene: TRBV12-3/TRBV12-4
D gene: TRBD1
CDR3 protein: CASSRTGGTNTEAFF
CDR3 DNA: TGTGCCAGCAGCCGTACAGGGGGCACAAACACTGAAGCTTTCTTT